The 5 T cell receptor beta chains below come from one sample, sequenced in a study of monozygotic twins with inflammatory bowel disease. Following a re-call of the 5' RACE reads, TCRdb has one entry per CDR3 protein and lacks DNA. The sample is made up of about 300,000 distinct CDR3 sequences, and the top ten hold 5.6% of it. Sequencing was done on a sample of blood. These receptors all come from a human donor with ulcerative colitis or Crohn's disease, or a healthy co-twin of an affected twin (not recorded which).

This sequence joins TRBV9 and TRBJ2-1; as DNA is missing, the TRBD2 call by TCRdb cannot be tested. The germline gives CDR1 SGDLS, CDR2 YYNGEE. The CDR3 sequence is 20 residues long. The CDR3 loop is CASSPRLAGGPGPFYNEQFF.

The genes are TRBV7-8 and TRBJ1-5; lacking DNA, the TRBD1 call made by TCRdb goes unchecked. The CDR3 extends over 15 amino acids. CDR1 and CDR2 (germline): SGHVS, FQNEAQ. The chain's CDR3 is CASSLVHRGHRPQHF.

CDR3: CASSYSGKGNEKLFF. This chain connects TRBV7-9 to TRBJ1-4; TCRdb lists TRBD1, though no DNA is available to test this call. The CDR3 consists of 15 residues. Germline loops: CDR1 SEHNR, CDR2 FQNEAQ (reference sequence).

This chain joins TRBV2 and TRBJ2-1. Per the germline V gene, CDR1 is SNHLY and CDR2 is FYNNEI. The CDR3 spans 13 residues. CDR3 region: CASSEDSYNEQFF.

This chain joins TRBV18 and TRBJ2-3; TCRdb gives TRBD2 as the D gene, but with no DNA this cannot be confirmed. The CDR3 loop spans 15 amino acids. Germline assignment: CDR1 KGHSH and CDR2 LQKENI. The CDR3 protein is CASSPYAGSTDTQYF.